Below are 25 T cell receptor beta chains sequenced from a single sample in a study of blood T cell repertoires in COVID-19. This table comes from immunoSEQ multiplex PCR, and its TCRdb copy is limited to in-frame clones, with some not included. The sample holds about 87,000 clones, about 80% seen once. The sequenced material came from peripheral blood. All receptors come from a woman in her 70s with acute or convalescent COVID-19.

The chain recombines TRBV9 with TRBJ1-1; no reliable D call. The CDR3 length is 14 residues. V lost 4 bases and J 4 bases, leaving 14 bases between the germline ends. Germline CDR1 SGDLS, CDR2 YYNGEE. This chain's CDR3 is CASSLATTGTEAFF. The CDR3 DNA reads as TGTGCCAGCAGCCTCGCCACTACGGGCACTGAAGCTTTCTTT.

The V gene is TRBV15, the J gene TRBJ2-2, with a tentative D call TRBD1 (5 bases). The CDR3 runs 17 residues. Trimming cost V 0 bases and J 4 bases, with 15 bases left between them. Germline CDR1 LNHNV, CDR2 YYDKDF (reference sequence). CDR3 nucleotide sequence: TGTGCCACCAGCAGAGATCTAAGGCAGGGCGGCACCGGGGAGCTGTTTTTT. Protein: CATSRDLRQGGTGELFF.

The gene calls are TRBV9 and TRBJ2-4; maybe TRBD2 (5 bases). Per the germline V gene, CDR1 is SGDLS and CDR2 is YYNGEE. CDR3 length: 14 amino acids. V shed 3 bases and J shed 2 bases, with 9 bases lying between them. In DNA, the CDR3 is TGTGCCAGCAGCGGGGGAGTGACCAAAAACATTCAGTACTTC. Encoded protein: CASSGGVTKNIQYF.

The chain joins TRBV9 to TRBJ2-1; TRBD2 matches at 8 bases. This CDR3 contains 15 residues. J gave up 7 bases and V 3 bases, and 9 bases lay outside the gene matches. CDR1 and CDR2 from the germline V gene are SGDLS and YYNGEE. The DNA of the CDR3 is TGTGCCAGCAGCGGACCCGGCGGGGGGAGAAATGAGCAGTTCTTC. This codes for CASSGPGGGRNEQFF.

The J gene is TRBJ2-2, the V gene TRBV19, with TRBD1 matching over 8 bases. CDR1 and CDR2 (germline): LNHDA, SQIVND (reference sequence). The CDR3 loop spans 14 amino acids. The V segment lost 8 bases and the J segment 2 bases; nucleotides outside the gene matches: 4. For the CDR3, the DNA is TGTGCCAGTCACGGACAGGGCAACACCGGGGAGCTGTTTTTT. Translated, it gives CASHGQGNTGELFF.

The chain employs TRBV5-1 and TRBJ2-3; no firm D call. Trimming removed 2 bases at V and 4 bases at J, with 8 bases between. The germline V gene has CDR1 SGHRS and CDR2 YFSETQ. This CDR3 contains 13 residues. The CDR3 coding sequence is TGCGCCAGCAGCTTCCCCGGAGCAGATACGCAGTATTTT. Residues: CASSFPGADTQYF.

This clone was counted a few times. The chain links TRBV6-2 or TRBV6-3 to TRBJ2-5, with a tentative D call TRBD1 (6 bases). This CDR3 has 13 residues. V dropped 4 bases and J dropped 7 bases, with 13 bases sitting between them. Germline V gene lookup returns CDR1 MNHEY and CDR2 SVGEGT. CDR3 residues: CASSSGVLGTQYF. DNA for the CDR3: TGTGCCAGCAGTTCAGGGGTATTGGGGACCCAGTACTTC.

This chain joins TRBV12-3 or TRBV12-4 and TRBJ2-1, with a tentative D call TRBD2 (6 bases). CDR3 length: 13 residues. V gave up 1 base and J gave up 15 bases, with 16 bases separating them. The CDR3 sequence is CASSLGPETSSFF. The CDR3 nucleotides are TGTGCCAGCAGTTTAGGACCCGAGACTAGTTCGTTCTTC.

The J gene is TRBJ2-7, the V gene TRBV10-3; perhaps TRBD2 as D (6 bases). The germline CDR1 and CDR2 sequences are ENHRY and SYGVKD. This CDR3 spans 15 amino acids. The ends were cut back, 3 bases at V and 0 bases at J, with 12 bases in the middle. Here the CDR3 DNA reads TGTGCCATCAGTGATACGGGACTTCACTCCTACGAGCAGTACTTC. The encoded protein is CAISDTGLHSYEQYF.

The genes are TRBV20-1 and TRBJ1-1; D is undetermined. The CDR3 consists of 10 residues. Trimming pared 6 bases from V and 7 bases from J, leaving 9 bases between. Germline values: CDR1 DFQATT, CDR2 SNEGSKA (reference sequence). CDR3 residues: CSARHNEAFF. The CDR3 DNA follows: TGCAGTGCAAGACACAATGAAGCTTTCTTT.

The chain links TRBV18 to TRBJ1-2; no clear D. Per germline, CDR1 KGHSH and CDR2 LQKENI. This CDR3 has 15 amino acids. The V and J ends lost 3 bases and 2 bases respectively, with 13 bases between them. The CDR3 DNA reads as TGTGCCAGCTCACCCGACTCCTCTCTGAACTATGGCTACACCTTC. Encoded protein: CASSPDSSLNYGYTF.

The chain employs TRBV5-1 and TRBJ1-2, with a possible D match to TRBD1 (5 bases). CDR3 size: 18 residues. The germline V gene encodes CDR1 SGHRS and CDR2 YFSETQ. V dropped 4 bases and J dropped 7 bases, with 29 bases sitting between them. CDR3 sequence (DNA): TGCGCCAGCAGCGTTTTTTCGGCGACAGCATATGTAGTGGGTGGCTACACCTTC. This codes for CASSVFSATAYVVGGYTF.

The count of this clone is one. This CDR3 reads CAIGGFYNEQFF. CDR3 coding DNA: TGTGCCATCGGGGGGTTTTACAATGAGCAGTTCTTC. This chain connects TRBV10-3 to TRBJ2-1; a weak D match, TRBD2 (6 bases). The V end lost 8 bases, the J end lost 4 bases, and 9 bases lay between the germline ends. CDR3 length equals 12 residues. Germline-derived CDR1 and CDR2 are ENHRY and SYGVKD.

The chain couples TRBV19 to TRBJ1-1; 7 nucleotides agree with TRBD1. Trimming at V came to 5 bases and at J to 3 bases, leaving 9 bases not matched to a gene. CDR1 and CDR2 from the germline V gene are LNHDA and SQIVND (reference sequence). This CDR3 contains 15 residues. CDR3 DNA: TGTGCCAGTAGTTTGACAGGGCTAGGGTACACTGAAGCTTTCTTT. Encoded protein: CASSLTGLGYTEAFF.

The CDR3 reads CASSDTRTSGNTIYF. The CDR3 DNA reads as TGTGCCAGCAGTGATACCCGGACATCAGGAAACACCATATATTTT. This chain uses TRBV25-1 with TRBJ1-3; tentatively, D is TRBD1 (5 bases). The germline V and J ends were trimmed by 3 bases and 4 bases, with 13 bases remaining between them. The CDR3 covers 15 residues. The germline V gene encodes CDR1 MGHDK and CDR2 SYGVNS.

The CDR3, as DNA: TGTGCCAGCAGTCCGACAGGAGATTCACCCCTCCACTTT. Its protein is CASSPTGDSPLHF. The chain employs TRBV11-2 and TRBJ1-6; TRBD1 is a possible D gene (6 bases). Per the germline V gene, CDR1 is SGHAT and CDR2 is FQNNGV. The V end was cut by 6 bases, the J end by 8 bases, with 11 bases between. CDR3 length: 13 residues. The entire variable domain, with the rest obtained from reference TRBV11-2 and TRBJ1-6, is as follows: EAGVAQSPRYKIIEKRQSVAFWCNPISGHATLYWYQQILGQGPKLLIQFQNNGVVDDSQLPKDRFSAERLKGVDSTLKIQPAKLEDSAVYLCASSPTGDSPLHFGNGTRLTVT.

CDR3 loop: CASSVVDRGTDTQYF. The CDR3 region has the DNA TGTGCCAGCAGCGTAGTTGACAGAGGCACAGATACGCAGTATTTT. J is TRBJ2-3 and V is TRBV9; a weak D match, TRBD1 (5 bases). This CDR3 is built from 15 residues. Germline V gene data show CDR1 as SGDLS and CDR2 as YYNGEE. The V end lost 0 bases, the J end lost 1 base, and 9 bases lay between the germline ends.

The CDR3 is CASSIMLEHLLSSYNEQFF. The CDR3 nucleotides are TGTGCCAGTAGTATTATGCTAGAGCATTTACTCAGCTCCTACAATGAGCAGTTCTTC. The chain is built from TRBV19 and TRBJ2-1; the D is unclear. This CDR3 is 19 amino acids long. Germline V CDR1 and CDR2: LNHDA, SQIVND (reference sequence). The ends were cut back, 3 bases at V and 0 bases at J, with 21 bases in the middle.

The chain links TRBV5-1 to TRBJ2-5, with a weak D call TRBD2 (5 bases). V dropped 2 bases and J dropped 5 bases, with 10 bases sitting between them. This CDR3 is built from 13 residues. The V gene's germline CDR1 is SGHRS and CDR2 YFSETQ. The CDR3 sequence is CASSLVGGETQYF. DNA of the CDR3: TGCGCCAGCAGCTTAGTTGGCGGGGAGACCCAGTACTTC.

This chain links TRBV5-1 with TRBJ2-3; 12 positions agree with TRBD2. With V trimmed by 4 bases and J by 0 bases, 15 bases remained unmatched. This CDR3 contains 20 residues. Germline values: CDR1 SGHRS, CDR2 YFSETQ. As DNA, the CDR3 is TGCGCCAGCAGCGGCCAGATTCCAACTAGCGGGGGGACTAGCACAGATACGCAGTATTTT. Encoded protein: CASSGQIPTSGGTSTDTQYF. Full variable domain (outside the CDR3, taken from reference TRBV5-1 and TRBJ2-3): KAGVTQTPRYLIKTRGQQVTLSCSPISGHRSVSWYQQTPGQGLQFLFEYFSETQRNKGNFPGRFSGRQFSNSRSEMNVSTLELGDSALYLCASSGQIPTSGGTSTDTQYFGPGTRLTVL.

The chain employs TRBV29-1 and TRBJ2-7; a possible D gene is TRBD1 (6 bases). This CDR3 spans 12 amino acids. Trimming took 7 bases from V and 2 from J, leaving 12 bases between them. Germline CDR1 reads SQVTM; CDR2 reads ANQGSEA. The CDR3 DNA follows: TGCAGCGGGTGGACAGTCGCCTACGAGCAGTACTTC. It specifies CSGWTVAYEQYF.

The chain carries TRBV30 and TRBJ1-2, with D possibly matching TRBD1 (5 bases). Germline loops: CDR1 GTSNPN, CDR2 SVGIG (reference sequence). V was shortened by 4 bases and J by 7 bases, with 13 bases between the two germline ends. The CDR3 consists of 12 residues. The CDR3 nucleotides are TGTGCCTGGAAAGGAGCAGGGCTTGGCTACACCTTC. Translation gives CAWKGAGLGYTF.

The V gene is TRBV7-9, the J gene TRBJ2-7; the D is unclear. Germline V lookup: CDR1 SEHNR, CDR2 FQNEAQ (reference sequence). Trimming removed 2 bases at V and 0 bases at J, with 14 bases between. The CDR3 is made up of 16 amino acids. The CDR3 coding sequence is TGTGCCAGCAGCTTATTTGTAGACTGGAGCTCCTACGAGCAGTACTTC. Translated: CASSLFVDWSSYEQYF.

The chain recombines TRBV29-1 with TRBJ1-4; 9 nucleotides line up with TRBD1. With V trimmed by 6 bases and J by 7 bases, 3 bases remained unmatched. Germline assignment: CDR1 SQVTM and CDR2 ANQGSEA. This CDR3 has 12 amino acids. CDR3 nucleotide sequence: TGCAGCGTGGGACAGGGTTTTGAAAAACTGTTTTTT. As protein: CSVGQGFEKLFF.

The chain is built from TRBV23-1 and TRBJ1-2; possible D gene TRBD1, 5 bases. TRBV23-1 is flagged as an ORF with uncertain function. The CDR3 runs 15 residues. Trimming removed 0 bases at V and 8 bases at J, with 16 bases between. The CDR3 coding sequence is TGCGCCAGCAGTCAATCACTGAGAAGGGGATGGGGCTACACCTTC. Its translation is CASSQSLRRGWGYTF.